This T cell receptor (beta chain) comes out of a study of regulatory T cells in long-lasting Graves disease (dated by TCRdb to the early 2020s). For the wider study: Persistent Graves' disease was defined as persistently positive TSH receptor autoantibodies together with antithyroid drug treatment for over 5 years. Patients with persistent Graves' disease were compared with patients with newly diagnosed Graves' disease using TCR sequencing and RNA sequencing of peripheral blood. The study was registered as a clinical trial and conducted in China. A total of around 35 samples were covered by TCR sequencing, comprising approximately 13 persistent and roughly 20 newly diagnosed Graves' disease patients. In the clinical cohort, patients with persistent Graves' disease had used antithyroid drugs for an average of roughly ten years.

The investigation overall reported the following: Compared with newly diagnosed patients, patients with persistent Graves' disease had lower TCR Shannon entropy and fewer highly expanded clones, which suggests clonal expansion. Only the TCR beta chain was sequenced and analyzed. The authors noted that the small sample size was a limitation that may lower accuracy. Only peripheral blood was studied, because thyroid tissue, the primary lesion, was inaccessible. More public clonotypes were shared among persistent patients (2,741) than among newly diagnosed patients (approximately 930).

This clonotype occurred a few times. Its antigen is still unknown. Base quality data are lacking; no much larger clone is found one base away. This specimen's time point label, per the study, means: persistent/refractory GD, antithyroid drugs over 5 years with positive TRAb. For both TCR sequencing and RNA sequencing, RNA was extracted from PBMCs using TRIzol. The diagnosis of Graves' disease was made according to American Thyroid Association guidelines. Recruitment of patients was carried out at an endocrinology department in Xi'an, China. Each patient gave about 10 milliliters of peripheral blood, collected in an EDTA anticoagulant tube. Ficoll Paque Plus density gradient separation was used to isolate PBMCs, and no further T cell sorting was done. An Agilent 2100 Bioanalyzer and agarose gel were used to check RNA quality, and a NanoDrop 2000 was used to measure RNA concentration. Library generation was performed with multiplex PCR. The sequencer was an Illumina HiSeq 4000. To build TCR beta libraries, CDR3 regions were amplified by Arm-PCR using iRepertoire HTBI primers. Before sequencing, the PCR products went through gel purification. The paper's data handling went like this. Gene usage analysis of CDR3 amino acid clonotypes used the approximately 62 TRBV and about 13 TRBJ segments found across samples. COPE and FqMerger were used to merge filtered high-quality paired reads into contigs. BLAST was used to align contigs to IMGT TRBV, TRBD and TRBJ reference genes, and CDR3 was defined according to IMGT. Clonotypes above 0.1% frequency were classified as highly expanded clones. Shannon entropy was used to measure repertoire diversity, and the Gini coefficient was used to measure V-J evenness. Clonotypes shared by more than one individual were considered public. Starting from the raw public reads, TCRdb applied fastp trimming at Q25, assembled clones with MiXCR and retained in-frame beta chains. Each CDR3 protein appears once, grouped with its most common genes and DNA. It is TCRdb's table, rather than the study itself, that gives the V and J calls and clone size. Counted in this sample were 420,000 or so distinct CDR3 sequences; around 22% of them appeared once. Together, the top ten hold roughly 30% of the sample.

The source material was peripheral blood mononuclear cells (PBMCs), sampled when the disease was refractory, from a patient treated with antithyroid drugs. This receptor was obtained from a female donor with Graves disease.

The CDR3 corresponds to CASSLIFVMNTEAFF. The DNA reads TGTGCCAGCAGCTTAATCTTCGTTATGAACACTGAAGCTTTCTTT. The chain employs TRBV7-2 and TRBJ1-1; the D gene cannot be resolved reliably. The CDR3, from cysteine to phenylalanine, totals 15 residues. Only the CDR3 DNA is retained, 45 bases long and in frame from the first base. As encoded in the germline V gene, CDR1 is SGHTA while CDR2 is FQGNSA. Cut back by 2 bases and 0 bases, the V and J ends lie 10 bases apart.